This TCR beta chain was found in a study of blood T cells in healthy people across ages. At least 6 micrograms of total RNA were extracted per sample. CDR1 and CDR2 (germline): GTSNPN, SVGIG (reference sequence). The CDR3 has 13 residues. It was with a sample-barcoded 5' primer and a J-beta primer mix that a second PCR of about 6 to 12 cycles was run. TCRdb itself ran the 5' RACE reads through MiXCR, one entry per CDR3 protein. The sample records 450,000 to 700,000 distinct CDR3 sequences, roughly a quarter being singletons. Findings and caveats of the study: Long-lived donors exceeded aged donors in naive CD4+ cells and diversity.

On this clonotype: The antigen is unknown.

The receptor was derived from a woman aged 70-85 years in good health. The chain recombines TRBV30 with TRBJ2-5; D gene ambiguous. Matching the DNA end better, TRBJ2-1 makes the J call doubtful. Material: blood. DNA for the CDR3: TGTGCCTGGAGTTTGGCTAATGTGGATGAGCAGTTCTTC. Encoded protein: CAWSLANVDEQFF.